What follows are 9 T cell receptor beta chains derived from one specimen sequenced in a study of identical twins. TCRdb redid the calling of the 5' RACE reads with MiXCR, one entry per CDR3 protein. The repertoire holds around 1.7 million distinct CDR3 sequences, under 35% seen once, with roughly 0.3% in the top ten. Sequencing was carried out using cord blood. These receptors all stem from a newborn girl in good health.

The chain couples TRBV7-2 to TRBJ2-1, with 9 bases aligning to TRBD1. CDR3 size: 13 residues. Trimming took 4 bases from V and 6 from J; bases not matched to a gene: 1. Germline CDR1 reads SGHTA; CDR2 reads FQGNSA. The CDR3, as DNA: TGTGCCAGCAGCTCACAGGGGGCCAATGAGCAGTTCTTC. Translated: CASSSQGANEQFF.

This clonotype came up a few times. This rearrangement joins TRBV14 to TRBJ2-7, with TRBD2 identical over 9 bases. Germline V gene data show CDR1 as SGHDN and CDR2 as FVKESK. Losses at the gene ends were 1 base for V and 6 bases for J; bases not matched to a gene: 7. CDR3 length: 15 residues. CDR3 loop: CASSQGLAVSREQYF. CDR3 nucleotide sequence: TGTGCCAGCAGCCAAGGACTAGCGGTCTCCCGCGAGCAGTACTTC.

The chain recombines TRBV28 with TRBJ2-7, with D maybe TRBD1 (6 bases). V lost 4 bases to trimming and J lost 6 bases, with 16 bases between them. Germline loops: CDR1 MDHEN, CDR2 SYDVKM. The CDR3 covers 14 residues. The CDR3 is CASSYRTAWVEQYF. The CDR3 DNA reads TGTGCCAGCAGTTACCGGACAGCCTGGGTCGAGCAGTACTTC.

The rearrangement uses TRBV7-9 and TRBJ2-3, with 9 bases aligning to TRBD2. The germline CDR1 and CDR2 sequences are SEHNR and FQNEAQ (reference sequence). Losses at the gene ends were 6 bases for V and 2 bases for J; bases not matched to a gene: 6. The CDR3 is 15 residues long. CDR3 nucleotides: TGTGCCAGCAGAAAAGCGGGGGGCGACACAGATACGCAGTATTTT. Its translation is CASRKAGGDTDTQYF.

This clonotype appeared a few times. The gene calls are TRBV7-6 and TRBJ2-3; D is uncertain. Germline CDR1 SGHVS, CDR2 FNYEAQ. Deletions cut 6 bases from V and 0 bases from J, with 13 bases between. CDR3 length equals 15 residues. The DNA for the CDR3 is TGTGCCAGCAGTTCTGGTAGCCTAAGCACAGATACGCAGTATTTT. Translated, it gives CASSSGSLSTDTQYF. Full variable domain (remainder filled in from reference TRBV7-6 and TRBJ2-3): GAGVSQSPRYKVTKRGQDVALRCDPISGHVSLYWYRQALGQGPEFLTYFNYEAQQDKSGLPNDRFSAERPEGSISTLTIQRTEQRDSAMYRCASSSGSLSTDTQYFGPGTRLTVL.

This chain links TRBV5-1 with TRBJ2-1; 8 nucleotides match TRBD2. CDR1 and CDR2 from the germline V gene are SGHRS and YFSETQ. Unmatched junction bases numbered 11, after V lost 2 bases and J lost 4 bases. The CDR3 covers 17 residues. CDR3 region: CASSLGPGRGGYNEQFF. The CDR3 nucleotides read TGCGCCAGCAGCTTAGGGCCAGGACGGGGGGGATACAATGAGCAGTTCTTC.

The chain links TRBV2 to TRBJ1-2, with no clear D. Deletions cut 6 bases from V and 4 bases from J, with 15 bases between. The CDR3 consists of 14 residues. From germline, CDR1 is SNHLY and CDR2 FYNNEI. The CDR3 DNA sequence: TGTGCCAGCAGGGGAGGAGGAGGAGCCTATGGCTACACCTTC. Amino acids: CASRGGGGAYGYTF.

The chain has TRBV28 and TRBJ2-5; a possible D gene is TRBD2 (6 bases). CDR1 MDHEN and CDR2 SYDVKM come from the germline V gene. The CDR3 extends over 13 amino acids. Deletions cut 7 bases from V and 8 bases from J, with 17 bases between. CDR3: CASTLSGVETQYF. The DNA of the CDR3 is TGTGCCAGCACTCTATCGGGAGTCGAAACCCAGTACTTC.

This clonotype is labeled as medium-sized. The V and J genes are TRBV5-1 and TRBJ2-7; D ambiguous. V lost 0 bases and J 2 bases, leaving 3 bases between the germline ends. Per germline, CDR1 SGHRS and CDR2 YFSETQ. This CDR3 region has 12 residues. For the CDR3, the DNA is TGCGCCAGCAGCTTGGACACCTACGAGCAGTACTTC. It translates to CASSLDTYEQYF.